The rows below give T cell receptor beta chains drawn from one sample of a study of shared clonotypes between healthy human individuals. The data were produced by immunoSEQ multiplex PCR, yet TCRdb's version contains in-frame clones alone and is incomplete. The sample carries over a million clones, around 95% recorded once. Sample: naive CD4+ T cells sorted from blood. These receptors all stem from a man aged 25 to 40 in good health. CDR3s leave out the opening cysteine and the closing phenylalanine or tryptophan.

TRBV9 | ASSVGGAYNEQF
TRBV11-3 | ASSSSSDKKETQY
TRBV12-5 | ASGLVRDQQGRGEQF
TRBV9 | ASSARGDNSGNTIY
TRBV10-3 | AISGIPETQY
TRBV7-2 | ASSVGGSGGETQY
TRBV14 | ASSQDRANYGYT
TRBV19 | ASDRYTEAF
TRBV7-2 | ASSHAVTGVYEQY
TRBV11-2 | ASSWAGRRNTEAF
TRBV9 | ASSVVVGGNTGELF
TRBV6-1 | ASSEPSRSTEAF
TRBV5-4 | ASSDRGPNYEQY
TRBV30 | AWTVLAGGRGTQY
TRBV10-1 | ASSDGVPETQY
TRBV27 | ASSPARESETQY
TRBV4-1 | ASSRLAGGPGELSTQY
TRBV9 | ASSVLGASTEAF
TRBV6-5 | ASSRDRVSYEQY
TRBV28 | ASRLGTGDTDTQY
TRBV5-1 | ASTSGSGTGELF
TRBV9 | ASSVDASGIEQY
TRBV7-9 | ASSEGGTLDSNQPQH
TRBV2 | ASSEAVPTGELF
TRBV18 | ASSPPGTGEVDEQF
TRBV5-1 | ASSFPIGTESYEQY
TRBV5-1 | ASSVDPGTSYGYT
TRBV28 | ASSSGAGNYEQY
TRBV28 | ASSFDGRGETQY
TRBV19 | ASSRARASTDTQY
TRBV5-1 | ASSTLTGSDYGEQF
TRBV27 | ASSLNNQPQH